This T cell receptor beta chain comes out of a study of blood T cell repertoires in COVID-19. Whole-study context: Acute and convalescent COVID-19 samples came from the United States, Italy and Spain. Sources were T cells, B-cell-depleted T cells, or PBMCs; the material itself was cDNA or gDNA.

In the authors' workflow: Cell counts per sample came from amplifying reference gene primers. TCRdb keeps only in-frame clones here, not all; method: immunoSEQ multiplex PCR. The V and J calls and clone size are taken from that table; D and trimming were inferred from the DNA. The sample yields 180,000 or so clones, approximately 83% seen once. Germline trimming cut 2 bases from V and 10 bases from J; bases unmatched to any gene: 6. The CDR3 totals 13 residues. Germline CDR1 and CDR2: KGHDR and SFDVKD. Sequenced material: peripheral blood. The clonotype originates from a human donor with active or convalescent COVID-19. The donor label of this sample is uncertain. This chain connects TRBV24-1 to TRBJ1-1; 7 positions agree with TRBD1. The CDR3 nucleotides read TGTGCCACCAGTGATTCAACAGGGGCAGGAGCTTTCTTT. Translating gives CATSDSTGAGAFF.